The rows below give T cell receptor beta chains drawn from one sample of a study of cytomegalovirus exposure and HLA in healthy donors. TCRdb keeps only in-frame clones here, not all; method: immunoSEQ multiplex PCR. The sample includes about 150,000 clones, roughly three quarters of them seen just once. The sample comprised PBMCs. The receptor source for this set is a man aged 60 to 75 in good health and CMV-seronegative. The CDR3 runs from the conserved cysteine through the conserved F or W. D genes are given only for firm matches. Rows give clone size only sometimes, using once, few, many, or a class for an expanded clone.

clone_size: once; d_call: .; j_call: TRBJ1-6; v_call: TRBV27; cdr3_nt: TGTGCCAGCAGTTTGACCGTCTCAGGGTCACCCCTCCACTTT; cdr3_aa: CASSLTVSGSPLHF
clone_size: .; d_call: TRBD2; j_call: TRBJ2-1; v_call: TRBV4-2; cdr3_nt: TGTGCCAGCAGCCAAGGCCGGACTAGCGGGAATGATGAGCAGTTCTTC; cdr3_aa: CASSQGRTSGNDEQFF
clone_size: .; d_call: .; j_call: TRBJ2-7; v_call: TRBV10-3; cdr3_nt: TGTGCCATCAGTGACGGTGTTACGCGGGAAGGTTACGAGCAGTACTTC; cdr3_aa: CAISDGVTREGYEQYF
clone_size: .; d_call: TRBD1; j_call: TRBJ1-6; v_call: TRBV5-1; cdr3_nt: TGCGCCAGCAGTAGACAGGGAGTGAGTTCACCCCTCCACTTT; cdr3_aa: CASSRQGVSSPLHF
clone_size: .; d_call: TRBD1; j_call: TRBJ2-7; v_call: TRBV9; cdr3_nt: TGTGCCAGCAGCTCAGGACAGGGAAAACACGAGCAGTACTTC; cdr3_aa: CASSSGQGKHEQYF
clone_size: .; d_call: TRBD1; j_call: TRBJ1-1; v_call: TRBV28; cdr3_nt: TGTGCCAGCAGCTTGACAGGGGTCCTCACTGAAGCTTTCTTT; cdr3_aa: CASSLTGVLTEAFF
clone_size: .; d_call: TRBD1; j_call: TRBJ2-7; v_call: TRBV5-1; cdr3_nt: TGCGCCAGCAGCCCGGAAGCCGGACAGGTGGGTGAGCAGTACTTC; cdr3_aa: CASSPEAGQVGEQYF
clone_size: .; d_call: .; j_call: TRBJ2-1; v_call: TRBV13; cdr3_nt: TGTGCCAGCAGCTCCATTAGTGCGCAGTTCTTC; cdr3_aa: CASSSISAQFF
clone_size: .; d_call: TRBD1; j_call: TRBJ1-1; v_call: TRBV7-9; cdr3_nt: TGTGCCAGCGGACAGGCTTGGGACACTGAAGCTTTCTTT; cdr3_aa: CASGQAWDTEAFF
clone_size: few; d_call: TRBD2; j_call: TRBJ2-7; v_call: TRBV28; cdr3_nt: TGTGCCAGCATTAGTGCCGGGACTAGCGGTTACGAGCAGTACTTC; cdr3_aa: CASISAGTSGYEQYF
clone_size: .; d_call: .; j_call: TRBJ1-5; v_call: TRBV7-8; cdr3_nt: TGTGCCAGCAGCTTAGTATCGGGAGTACAGCCCCAGCATTTT; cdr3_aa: CASSLVSGVQPQHF
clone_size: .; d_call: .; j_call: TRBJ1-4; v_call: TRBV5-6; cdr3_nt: TGTGCCAGCAGCCTAAAAACGGGGGGGAATGAAAAACTGTTTTTT; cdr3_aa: CASSLKTGGNEKLFF
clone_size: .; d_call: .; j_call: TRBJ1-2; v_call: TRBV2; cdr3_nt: TGTGCCAGCAACCGGGGGGGTTTATCCTATGGCTACACCTTC; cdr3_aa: CASNRGGLSYGYTF
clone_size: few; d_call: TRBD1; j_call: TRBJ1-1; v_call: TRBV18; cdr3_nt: TGTGCCAGCTCACTTCCGACAGGGGTAAACACTGAAGCTTTCTTT; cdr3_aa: CASSLPTGVNTEAFF
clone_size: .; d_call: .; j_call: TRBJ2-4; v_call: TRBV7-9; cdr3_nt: TGTGCCAGCAGCGCCTCCGGGGTAGCCAAAAACATTCAGTACTTC; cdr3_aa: CASSASGVAKNIQYF
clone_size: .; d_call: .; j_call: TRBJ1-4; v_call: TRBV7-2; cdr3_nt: TGTGCCAGCAGCTTAGCTAGTACCTCTGAGGGCAGTAATGAAAAACTGTTTTTT; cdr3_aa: CASSLASTSEGSNEKLFF
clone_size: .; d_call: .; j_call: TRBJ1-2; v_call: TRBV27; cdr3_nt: TGTGCCAGCAGTCCAGGGTTTGCTTACTATGGCTACACCTTC; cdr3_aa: CASSPGFAYYGYTF
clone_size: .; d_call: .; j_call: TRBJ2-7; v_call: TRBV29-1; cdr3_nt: TGCAGCGTTGACTCCAGGGGCGTCGGTGAGCAGTACTTC; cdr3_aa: CSVDSRGVGEQYF
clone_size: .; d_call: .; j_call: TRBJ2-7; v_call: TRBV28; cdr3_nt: TGTGCCAGCAGTCATTCCGGGACACTATACGAGCAGTACTTC; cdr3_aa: CASSHSGTLYEQYF
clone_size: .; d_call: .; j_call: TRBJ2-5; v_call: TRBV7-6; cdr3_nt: TGTGCCAGCAGCCAGACTAGTTCCGGGACCCAGTACTTC; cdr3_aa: CASSQTSSGTQYF
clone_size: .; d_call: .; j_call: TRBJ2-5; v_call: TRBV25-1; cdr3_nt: TGTGCCAGCAGGGAGACAGGCGCGGAGACCCAGTACTTC; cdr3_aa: CASRETGAETQYF
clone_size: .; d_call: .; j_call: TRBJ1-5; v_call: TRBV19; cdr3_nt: TGTGCCAGTAAGTCCTATGAGCGGGGGGGTTATCAGCCCCAGCATTTT; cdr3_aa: CASKSYERGGYQPQHF
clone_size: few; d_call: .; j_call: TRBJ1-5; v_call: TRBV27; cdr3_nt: TGTGCCAGCAGACAGGGTGGACAGCCCCAGCATTTT; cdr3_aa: CASRQGGQPQHF
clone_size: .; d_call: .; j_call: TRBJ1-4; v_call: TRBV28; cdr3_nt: TGTGCCAGCAGTTTATCCGGGGGGAATGAAAAACTGTTTTTT; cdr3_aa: CASSLSGGNEKLFF
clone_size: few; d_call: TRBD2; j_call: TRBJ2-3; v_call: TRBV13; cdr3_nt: TGTGCCAGCAGACAGCAGGGAGGGACAGATACGCAGTATTTT; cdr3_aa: CASRQQGGTDTQYF
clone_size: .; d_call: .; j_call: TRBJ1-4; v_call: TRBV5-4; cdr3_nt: TGTGCCAGCAGCTCTGAACAGTCTTCGGAAAAACTGTTTTTT; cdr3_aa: CASSSEQSSEKLFF
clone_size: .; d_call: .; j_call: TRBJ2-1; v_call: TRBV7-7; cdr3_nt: TGTGCCAGCAGCTTAAACTCCAGGGGCGATGAGCAGTTCTTC; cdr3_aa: CASSLNSRGDEQFF
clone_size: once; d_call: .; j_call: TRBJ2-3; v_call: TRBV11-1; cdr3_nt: TGTGCCAGCAGCCCCAGCGGTCGCACAGATACGCAGTATTTT; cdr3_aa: CASSPSGRTDTQYF
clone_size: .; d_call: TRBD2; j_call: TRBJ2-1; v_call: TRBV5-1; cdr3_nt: TGCGCCAGCAGAGCGGGATTTTCCGATGAGCAGTTCTTC; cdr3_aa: CASRAGFSDEQFF